This TCR beta chain was identified during a study of blood T cell repertoires in COVID-19. Across the study: PBMCs, B-cell-depleted T cells, or T cells provided the cDNA or gDNA that made up the material.

Original data processing: Amplification from reference gene primers served as the basis for estimated nucleated cell counts. Repertoires were generated with immunoSEQ multiplex PCR, while TCRdb's copy carries only in-frame clones and drops some. V, J and clone size were drawn from that table, and D and trimming were deduced from the DNA. The repertoire holds approximately 68,000 clones, with approximately 90% as singletons. Specimen: peripheral blood. The origin of this receptor is a man between 70 and 80 years old with active or convalescent COVID-19.

In DNA form, the CDR3 reads TGTGCCAGCAGCTTAGATCCCAGCTACGAGCAGTACTTC. It codes for CASSLDPSYEQYF. The chain combines TRBV11-2 with TRBJ2-7; no clear D. Germline CDR1 reads SGHAT; CDR2 reads FQNNGV. The CDR3 contains 13 residues. V lost 0 bases to trimming and J lost 3 bases, with 6 bases between them.